The 30 T cell receptor beta chains in this list originate from one sample, sequenced in a study of T cell responses to AZD1222 COVID-19 vaccine. Some clones are missing from TCRdb's copy, which holds only in-frame ones; the method was immunoSEQ multiplex PCR. The sample shows about 130,000 clones, over 70% of them seen only once. Source: peripheral blood, taken on day 0 of AZD1222 vaccination. The receptor source for this set is an adult in good health.

The chain couples TRBV6-5 to TRBJ1-5; possibly TRBD1 for D (6 bases). V lost 0 bases to trimming and J lost 7 bases, with 16 bases between them. Germline CDR1 and CDR2: MNHEY and SVGAGI. This CDR3 comprises 16 residues. Here the CDR3 reads CASSYSGGPYWQPQHF. DNA of the CDR3: TGTGCCAGCAGTTACTCAGGGGGGCCCTATTGGCAGCCCCAGCATTTT.

The gene calls are TRBV18 and TRBJ1-1, with D maybe TRBD1 (6 bases). The V end was cut by 5 bases, the J end by 0 bases, with 10 bases between. In germline, CDR1 is KGHSH, CDR2 LQKENI. This CDR3 has 14 residues. CDR3 in amino acids: CASSEQGLNTEAFF. CDR3 DNA sequence: TGTGCCAGCTCAGAACAGGGATTGAACACTGAAGCTTTCTTT.

The chain is built from TRBV13 and TRBJ2-7, with 7 nucleotides matching TRBD2. The CDR3 is 14 residues long. CDR1 is PRHDT and CDR2 is FYEKMQ in the germline V gene (reference sequence). Germline trimming cut 4 bases from V and 6 bases from J; bases unmatched to any gene: 9. Here the CDR3 DNA reads TGTGCCAGCAGCTACCGGGACTACCCTCTCGAGCAGTACTTC. Residues: CASSYRDYPLEQYF.

The rearrangement links TRBV12-3 or TRBV12-4 to TRBJ2-7, with 8 bases lining up with TRBD1. The CDR3 covers 12 residues. V trimming: 6 bases; J trimming: 7 bases; junction bases outside the gene matches: 5. CDR3 sequence reads: CASRGQGGEQYF. The CDR3 nucleotides are TGTGCCAGCAGAGGACAGGGAGGTGAGCAGTACTTC.

This clone was seen just once. The rearrangement links TRBV24-1 to TRBJ1-1, with TRBD1 matching 8 bases. The trim removed 9 bases at V and 7 bases at J, leaving 3 bases unmatched. This CDR3 is built from 11 residues. CDR1 and CDR2 (germline): KGHDR, SFDVKD. Here the CDR3 DNA reads TGTGCCACCCCGGACAGGGATGAAGCTTTCTTT. Residues: CATPDRDEAFF.

The rearrangement joins TRBV7-8 to TRBJ2-3, with a weak D call TRBD2 (5 bases). The CDR3 length is 15 residues. Germline CDR1 reads SGHVS; CDR2 reads FQNEAQ. V lost 3 bases and J lost 2, with 12 bases in between. As DNA, the CDR3 is TGTGCCAGCAGCTTCCTCTCCGGGAACACAGATACGCAGTATTTT. Protein product: CASSFLSGNTDTQYF.

This clone was seen more than once but under ten times. V is TRBV10-3 and J is TRBJ2-5, with D unclear. Deletions cut 3 bases from V and 5 bases from J, with 4 bases between. The CDR3 runs to 11 residues. CDR1 ENHRY and CDR2 SYGVKD come from the germline V gene. In DNA, the CDR3 is TGTGCCATCAGTGACTGGGAGACCCAGTACTTC. It is translated as CAISDWETQYF.

The J gene is TRBJ2-7, the V gene TRBV3-1 (or the pseudogene TRBV3-2); D possibly corresponds to TRBD2 (6 bases). V was clipped by 4 bases and J by 7 bases, with 20 bases between them. This CDR3 is built from 15 residues. Germline loops: CDR1 LGHDT, CDR2 YNNKEL (reference sequence). This CDR3 is CASSPTIAAFGEQYF. CDR3 coding DNA: TGTGCCAGCAGCCCAACGATAGCGGCCTTTGGTGAGCAGTACTTC.

The V call is TRBV10-3, the J call TRBJ1-1, with TRBD1 as a possible D gene (5 bases). The CDR3 runs 13 residues. The V end lost 0 bases, the J end lost 8 bases, and 10 bases lay between the germline ends. The germline V gene has CDR1 ENHRY and CDR2 SYGVKD. The CDR3 DNA sequence: TGTGCCATCAGTGAGTCGAATGACAGAGAAGCTTTCTTT. It codes for CAISESNDREAFF.

This clone was observed once. The chain recombines TRBV28 with TRBJ2-7; 8 nucleotides agree with TRBD1. The CDR3 has 14 amino acids. CDR1 MDHEN and CDR2 SYDVKM come from the germline V gene. Trimming removed 5 bases from V and 7 bases from J; junction bases left unmatched: 10. CDR3 DNA sequence: TGTGCCAGCAGTACCGGGACAGGCGGCAGGGAGCAGTACTTC. It codes for CASSTGTGGREQYF. Full variable domain (missing parts from reference TRBV28 and TRBJ2-7): DVKVTQSSRYLVKRTGEKVFLECVQDMDHENMFWYRQDPGLGLRLIYFSYDVKMKEKGDIPEGYSVSREKKERFSLILESASTNQTSMYLCASSTGTGGREQYFGPGTRLTVT.

V is TRBV6-5 and J is TRBJ1-3, with D possibly TRBD1 on 5 matching bases. The CDR3 consists of 15 residues. Germline V gene sequence: CDR1 MNHEY, CDR2 SVGAGI. The germline V and J ends were trimmed by 6 bases and 0 bases, with 12 bases remaining between them. This chain's CDR3 is CASRTGRISGNTIYF. Written as DNA, the CDR3 is TGTGCCAGCAGAACAGGACGGATCTCTGGAAACACCATATATTTT.

V and J are TRBV4-1 and TRBJ2-5; no definite D call. V was shortened by 2 bases and J by 2 bases, with 9 bases between the two germline ends. This CDR3 has 14 residues. Germline loops: CDR1 MGHRA, CDR2 YSYEKL. As DNA, the CDR3 is TGCGCCAGCAGCCAATTTGGTTTACAAGAGACCCAGTACTTC. Its translation is CASSQFGLQETQYF.

This clone was detected a few times. The rearrangement links TRBV11-2 to TRBJ1-1, with no clear D. The CDR3 totals 12 residues. Trimming left V 4 bases short and J 6 bases short, with 9 bases between. Germline V gene sequence: CDR1 SGHAT, CDR2 FQNNGV. As DNA, the CDR3 is TGTGCCAGCAGCTCTGGGGTCCCTGAAGCTTTCTTT. This codes for CASSSGVPEAFF.

This chain links TRBV7-2 with TRBJ1-5; a weak D match, TRBD1 (5 bases). Trimming stripped 2 bases from V and 3 bases from J, with 8 bases between. The germline V gene encodes CDR1 SGHTA and CDR2 FQGNSA. The length of the CDR3 is 14 residues. The CDR3 is CASSLQGINQPQHF. The CDR3, as DNA: TGTGCCAGCAGCTTACAGGGAATCAATCAGCCCCAGCATTTT.

This clone counts as medium-sized. The chain employs TRBV4-1 and TRBJ1-4; D not resolved. V was trimmed by 4 bases and J by 4 bases, leaving 13 bases between them. CDR3 size: 15 residues. Germline V gene sequence: CDR1 MGHRA, CDR2 YSYEKL. Here the CDR3 reads CASSPWGGLNEKLFF. The CDR3 nucleotides read TGCGCCAGCAGCCCTTGGGGAGGACTTAATGAAAAACTGTTTTTT.

V is TRBV19 and J is TRBJ2-5; tentative D call: TRBD2 (6 bases). From germline, CDR1 is LNHDA and CDR2 SQIVND (reference sequence). CDR3 length: 12 amino acids. The V end was cut by 4 bases, the J end by 5 bases, with 8 bases between. As DNA, the CDR3 is TGTGCCAGTAGTACAGGGAGGGAGACCCAGTACTTC. Amino acids: CASSTGRETQYF.

The V gene is TRBV2, the J gene TRBJ1-5; D perhaps matches TRBD1 (5 bases). CDR3 size: 13 residues. Trimming stripped 11 bases from V and 3 bases from J, with 14 bases between. Germline V gene lookup returns CDR1 SNHLY and CDR2 FYNNEI. CDR3 nucleotide sequence: TGTGCCTGGGCGGGGGAGTTCAATCAGCCCCAGCATTTT. Protein product: CAWAGEFNQPQHF.

A single count supports this clone. The J gene is TRBJ1-6, the V gene TRBV18; TRBD1 might be the D (5 bases). Germline V gene lookup returns CDR1 KGHSH and CDR2 LQKENI. The CDR3 covers 13 residues. V lost 3 bases to trimming and J lost 11 bases, with 11 bases between them. The CDR3 region has the DNA TGTGCCAGCTCACCGGGGCTATTCGCACCCCTCCACTTT. Translation gives CASSPGLFAPLHF.

The rearrangement uses TRBV18 and TRBJ1-2; D is perhaps TRBD1 (5 bases). CDR3 size: 15 residues. With 3 bases removed from V and 7 bases from J, the gap between germline ends came to 18 bases. Per the germline V gene, CDR1 is KGHSH and CDR2 is LQKENI. This CDR3 is CASSPESGMRAGYTF. CDR3 DNA sequence: TGTGCCAGCTCACCTGAATCAGGGATGAGGGCTGGCTACACCTTC.

V gene TRBV19 combines with J gene TRBJ1-2; no clear D gene. Between the trimmed V and J ends, which lost 0 bases and 4 bases, there was a span of 9 bases. CDR1 and CDR2 (germline): LNHDA, SQIVND (reference sequence). This CDR3 has 14 residues. Here the CDR3 reads CASSIEDGRYGYTF. In nucleotides, the CDR3 is TGTGCCAGTAGTATAGAGGACGGCCGCTATGGCTACACCTTC.

This clone has only one observation. The chain employs TRBV4-2 and TRBJ2-5, with 7 bases matching TRBD2. From germline, CDR1 is LGHNA and CDR2 YNFKEQ. Trimming at V came to 4 bases and at J to 4 bases, leaving 12 bases not matched to a gene. The CDR3 spans 16 residues. This CDR3 reads CASSLSGRGTRETQYF. The CDR3 DNA follows: TGTGCCAGCAGCCTATCCGGGCGGGGGACTCGAGAGACCCAGTACTTC.

The chain is built from TRBV11-2 and TRBJ2-1; 7 bases line up with TRBD2. Looked up from germline, CDR1 is SGHAT and CDR2 is FQNNGV. The trim removed 11 bases at V and 2 bases at J, leaving 6 bases unmatched. The CDR3 consists of 13 residues. The CDR3 nucleotides are TGTGCCGTCGGGGGGAGGGCCTACAATGAGCAGTTCTTC. It codes for CAVGGRAYNEQFF.

The chain combines TRBV4-2 with TRBJ1-1; the D gene is possibly TRBD1 (6 bases). The V gene lost 2 bases and the J gene lost 10 bases, with 8 bases spanning the gap. CDR3 size: 11 residues. The germline V gene has CDR1 LGHNA and CDR2 YNFKEQ. The CDR3 bases are TGTGCCAGCAGCCAAAGAGGGGGAGCTTTCTTT. Translated, it gives CASSQRGGAFF.

The chain couples TRBV6-5 to TRBJ1-6; D unclear. The ends were cut back, 6 bases at V and 8 bases at J, with 11 bases in the middle. The germline gives CDR1 MNHEY, CDR2 SVGAGI. This CDR3 has 13 amino acids. The CDR3 is CASSLDPYSPLHF. Written as DNA, the CDR3 is TGTGCCAGCAGCCTCGACCCCTATTCACCCCTCCACTTT.

The rearrangement joins TRBV4-2 to TRBJ1-1; D unclear. Trimming removed 0 bases at V and 2 bases at J, with 10 bases between. The CDR3 length is 15 residues. Per germline, CDR1 LGHNA and CDR2 YNFKEQ. CDR3: CASSQEGQANTEAFF. Here the CDR3 DNA reads TGTGCCAGCAGCCAAGAAGGGCAGGCTAACACTGAAGCTTTCTTT.

Concerning this clone itself: Other DNA variants within this sample encode the same CDR3. J is TRBJ1-1 and V is TRBV12-3 or TRBV12-4, with unresolved D. CDR3 length: 13 residues. Trimming removed 1 base from V and 1 base from J, with 4 bases in between. CDR3 sequence: CASSLGRNTEAFF. The CDR3 DNA sequence: TGTGCCAGCAGTTTAGGGAGGAACACTGAAGCTTTCTTT.

J is TRBJ1-6 and V is TRBV9; D is ambiguous. Germline V CDR1 and CDR2: SGDLS, YYNGEE. CDR3 length: 16 amino acids. The V and J ends lost 0 bases and 6 bases respectively, with 13 bases between them. This CDR3 reads CASSVGMRAANSPLHF. The CDR3 nucleotides are TGTGCCAGCAGCGTAGGGATGAGGGCAGCTAATTCACCCCTCCACTTT.

CDR3: CASSPSGTENSPLHF. The CDR3 nucleotides are TGTGCCAGCTCACCTTCCGGGACAGAGAATTCACCCCTCCACTTT. J is TRBJ1-6 and V is TRBV18; 7 nucleotides match TRBD1. CDR3 length: 15 amino acids. V was pared by 3 bases and J by 7 bases, with 6 bases of the junction left unmatched. CDR1 is KGHSH and CDR2 is LQKENI in the germline V gene.

The V gene is TRBV28, the J gene TRBJ2-1; 10 bases map to TRBD1. Trimming removed 7 bases from V and 8 bases from J; junction bases left unmatched: 20. Germline values: CDR1 MDHEN, CDR2 SYDVKM. The CDR3 is 18 residues long. The CDR3 DNA reads TGTGCCAGCACCTCTTACGTGTTAGGACAGGGGGACGTCGATGAGCAGTTCTTC. It translates to CASTSYVLGQGDVDEQFF. Looking up the rest from reference TRBV28 and TRBJ2-1 gives the full variable domain: DVKVTQSSRYLVKRTGEKVFLECVQDMDHENMFWYRQDPGLGLRLIYFSYDVKMKEKGDIPEGYSVSREKKERFSLILESASTNQTSMYLCASTSYVLGQGDVDEQFFGPGTRLTVL.

The chain combines TRBV6-5 with TRBJ1-1; D is perhaps TRBD1 (5 bases). Trimming took 7 bases from V and 3 from J, leaving 12 bases between them. The germline CDR1 and CDR2 sequences are MNHEY and SVGAGI. The CDR3 loop spans 13 amino acids. CDR3 DNA: TGTGCCAGCAAACGGGGACGGGACACTGAAGCTTTCTTT. It is translated as CASKRGRDTEAFF.